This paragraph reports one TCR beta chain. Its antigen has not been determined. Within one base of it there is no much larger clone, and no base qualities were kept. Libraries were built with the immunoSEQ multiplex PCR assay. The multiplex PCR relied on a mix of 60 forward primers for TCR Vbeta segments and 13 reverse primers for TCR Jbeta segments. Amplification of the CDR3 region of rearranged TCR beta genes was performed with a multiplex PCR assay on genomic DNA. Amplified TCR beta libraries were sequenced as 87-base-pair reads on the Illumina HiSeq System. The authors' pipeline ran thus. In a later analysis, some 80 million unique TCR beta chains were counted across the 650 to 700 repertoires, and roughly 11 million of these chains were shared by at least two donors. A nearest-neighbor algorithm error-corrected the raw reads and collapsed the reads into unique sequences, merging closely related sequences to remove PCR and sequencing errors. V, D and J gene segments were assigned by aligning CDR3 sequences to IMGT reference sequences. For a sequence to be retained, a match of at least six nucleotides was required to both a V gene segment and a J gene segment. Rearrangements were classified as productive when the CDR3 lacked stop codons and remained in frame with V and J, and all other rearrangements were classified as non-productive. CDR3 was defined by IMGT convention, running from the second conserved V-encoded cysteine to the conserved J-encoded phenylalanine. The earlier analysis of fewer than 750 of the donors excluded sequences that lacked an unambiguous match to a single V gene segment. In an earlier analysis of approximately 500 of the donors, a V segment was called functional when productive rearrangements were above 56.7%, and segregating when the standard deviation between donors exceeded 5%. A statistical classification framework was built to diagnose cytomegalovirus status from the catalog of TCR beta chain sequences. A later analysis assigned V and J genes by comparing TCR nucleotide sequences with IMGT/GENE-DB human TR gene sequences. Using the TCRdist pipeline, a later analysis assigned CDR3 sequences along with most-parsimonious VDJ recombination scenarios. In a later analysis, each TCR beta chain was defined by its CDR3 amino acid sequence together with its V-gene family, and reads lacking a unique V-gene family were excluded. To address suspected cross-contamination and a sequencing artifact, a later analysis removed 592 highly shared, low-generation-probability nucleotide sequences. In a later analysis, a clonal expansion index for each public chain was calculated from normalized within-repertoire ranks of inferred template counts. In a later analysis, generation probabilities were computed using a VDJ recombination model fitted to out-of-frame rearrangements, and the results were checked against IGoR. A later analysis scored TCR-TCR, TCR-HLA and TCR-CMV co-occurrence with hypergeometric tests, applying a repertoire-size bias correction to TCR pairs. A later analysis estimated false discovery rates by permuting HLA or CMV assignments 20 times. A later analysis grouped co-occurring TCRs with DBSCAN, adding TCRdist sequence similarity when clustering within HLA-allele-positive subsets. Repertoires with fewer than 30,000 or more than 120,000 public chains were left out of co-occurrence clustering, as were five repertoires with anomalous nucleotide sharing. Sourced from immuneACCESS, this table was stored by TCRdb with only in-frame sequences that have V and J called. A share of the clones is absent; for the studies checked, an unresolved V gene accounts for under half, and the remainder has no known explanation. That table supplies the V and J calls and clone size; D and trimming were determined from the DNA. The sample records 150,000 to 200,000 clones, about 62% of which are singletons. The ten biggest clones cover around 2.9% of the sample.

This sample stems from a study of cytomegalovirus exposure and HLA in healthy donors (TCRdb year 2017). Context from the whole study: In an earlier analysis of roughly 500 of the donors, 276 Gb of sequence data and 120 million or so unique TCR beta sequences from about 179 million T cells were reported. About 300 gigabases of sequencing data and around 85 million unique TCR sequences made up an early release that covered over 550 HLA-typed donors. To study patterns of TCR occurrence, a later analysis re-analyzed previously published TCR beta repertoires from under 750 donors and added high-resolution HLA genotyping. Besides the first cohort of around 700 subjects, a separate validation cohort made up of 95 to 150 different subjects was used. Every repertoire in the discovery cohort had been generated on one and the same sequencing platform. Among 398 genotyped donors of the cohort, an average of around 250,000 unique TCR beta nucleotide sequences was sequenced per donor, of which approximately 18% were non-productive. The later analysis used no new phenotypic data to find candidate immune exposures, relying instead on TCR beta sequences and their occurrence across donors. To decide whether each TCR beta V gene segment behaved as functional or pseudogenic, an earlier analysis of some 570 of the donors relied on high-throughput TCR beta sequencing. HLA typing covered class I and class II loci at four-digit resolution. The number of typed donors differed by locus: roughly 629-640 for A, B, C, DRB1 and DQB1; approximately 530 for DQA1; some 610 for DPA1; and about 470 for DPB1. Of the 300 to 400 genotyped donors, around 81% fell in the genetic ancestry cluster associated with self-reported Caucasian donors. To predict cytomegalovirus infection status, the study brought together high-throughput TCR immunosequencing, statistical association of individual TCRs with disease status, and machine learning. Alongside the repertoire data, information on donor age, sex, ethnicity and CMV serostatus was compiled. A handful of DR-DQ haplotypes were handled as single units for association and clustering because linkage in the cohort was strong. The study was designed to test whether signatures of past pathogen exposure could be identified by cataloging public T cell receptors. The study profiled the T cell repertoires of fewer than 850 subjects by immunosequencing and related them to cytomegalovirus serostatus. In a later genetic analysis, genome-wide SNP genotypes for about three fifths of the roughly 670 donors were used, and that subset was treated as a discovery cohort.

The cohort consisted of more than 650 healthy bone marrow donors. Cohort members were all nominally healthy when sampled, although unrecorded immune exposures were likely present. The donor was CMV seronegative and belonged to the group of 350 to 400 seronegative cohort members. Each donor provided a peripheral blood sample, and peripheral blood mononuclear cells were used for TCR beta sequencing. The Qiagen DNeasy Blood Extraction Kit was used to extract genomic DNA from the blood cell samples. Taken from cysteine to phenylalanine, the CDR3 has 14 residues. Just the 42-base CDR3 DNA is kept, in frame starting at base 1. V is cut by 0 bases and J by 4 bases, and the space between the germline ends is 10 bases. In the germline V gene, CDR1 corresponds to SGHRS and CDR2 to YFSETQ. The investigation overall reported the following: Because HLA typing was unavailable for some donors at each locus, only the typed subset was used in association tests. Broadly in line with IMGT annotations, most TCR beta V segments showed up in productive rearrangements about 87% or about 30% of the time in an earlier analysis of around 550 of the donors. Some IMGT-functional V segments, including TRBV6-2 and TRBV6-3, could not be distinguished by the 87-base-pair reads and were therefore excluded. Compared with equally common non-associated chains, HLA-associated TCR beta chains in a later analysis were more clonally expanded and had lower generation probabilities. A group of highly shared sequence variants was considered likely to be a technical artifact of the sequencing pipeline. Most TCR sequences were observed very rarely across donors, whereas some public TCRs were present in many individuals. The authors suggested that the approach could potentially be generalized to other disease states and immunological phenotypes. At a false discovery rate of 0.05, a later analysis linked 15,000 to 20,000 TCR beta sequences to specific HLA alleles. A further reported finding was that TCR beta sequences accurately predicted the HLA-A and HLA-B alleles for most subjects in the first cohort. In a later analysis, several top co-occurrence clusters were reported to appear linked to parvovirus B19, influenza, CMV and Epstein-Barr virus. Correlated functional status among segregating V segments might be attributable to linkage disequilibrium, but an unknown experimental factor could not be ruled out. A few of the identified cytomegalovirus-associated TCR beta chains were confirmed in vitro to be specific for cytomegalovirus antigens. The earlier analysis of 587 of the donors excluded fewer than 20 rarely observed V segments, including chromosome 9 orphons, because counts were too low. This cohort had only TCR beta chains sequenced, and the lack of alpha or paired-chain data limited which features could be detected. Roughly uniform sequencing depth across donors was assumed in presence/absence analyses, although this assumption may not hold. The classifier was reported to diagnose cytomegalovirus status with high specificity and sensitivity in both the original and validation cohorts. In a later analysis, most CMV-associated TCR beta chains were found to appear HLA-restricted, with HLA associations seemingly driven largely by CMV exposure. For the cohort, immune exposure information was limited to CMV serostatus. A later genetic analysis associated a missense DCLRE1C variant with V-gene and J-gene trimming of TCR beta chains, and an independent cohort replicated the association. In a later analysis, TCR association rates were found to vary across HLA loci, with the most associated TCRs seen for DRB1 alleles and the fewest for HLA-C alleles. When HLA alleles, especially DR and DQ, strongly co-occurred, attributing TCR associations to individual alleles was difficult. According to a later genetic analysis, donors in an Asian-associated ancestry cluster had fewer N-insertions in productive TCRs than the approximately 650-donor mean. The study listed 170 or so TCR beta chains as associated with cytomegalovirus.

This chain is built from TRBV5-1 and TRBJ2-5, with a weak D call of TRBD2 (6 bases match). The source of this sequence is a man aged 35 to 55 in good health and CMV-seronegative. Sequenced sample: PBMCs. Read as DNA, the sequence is TGCGCCAGCAGCTTGGGGGAGGAGGGAGAGACCCAGTACTTC. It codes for CASSLGEEGETQYF.